This TCR beta chain was recovered during a study of T-cell memory formation after mild COVID-19. Whole-study findings and limits: The CD4+ clones that contracted clustered mainly within CM and EM, and the CD8+ clones concentrated in EMRA.

About this clonotype: Its target is not known.

TCRalpha and TCRbeta libraries used 5'RACE with constant-segment primers and UMIs. Using its own MiXCR run on the 5' RACE reads, TCRdb lists one record per CDR3 protein. The table has 200,000 to 250,000 distinct CDR3 sequences, 15% seen once. Germline loops: CDR1 MNHEY, CDR2 SMNVEV (reference sequence). This CDR3 has 12 amino acids. The V gene lost 4 bases and the J gene lost 8 bases, with 9 bases spanning the gap. The clonotype was recovered from an adult woman who had mild COVID-19 (a few samples of this study predate the infection). Cell type and time point are not known. The genes are TRBV27 and TRBJ1-5; tentative D call: TRBD1 (5 bases). The source material was PBMCs or a T cell subset sorted from them (not recorded which). The CDR3: CASSSVGEPQHF. CDR3 sequence (DNA): TGTGCCAGCAGTTCCGTAGGGGAGCCCCAGCATTTT.